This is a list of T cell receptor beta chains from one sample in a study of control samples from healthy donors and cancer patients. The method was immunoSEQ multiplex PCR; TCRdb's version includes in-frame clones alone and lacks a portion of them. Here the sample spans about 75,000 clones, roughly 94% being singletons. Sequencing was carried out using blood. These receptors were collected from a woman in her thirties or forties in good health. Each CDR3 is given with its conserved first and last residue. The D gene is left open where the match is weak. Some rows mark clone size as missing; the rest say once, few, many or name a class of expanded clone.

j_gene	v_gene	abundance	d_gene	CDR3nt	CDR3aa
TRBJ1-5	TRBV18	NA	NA	TGTGCCAGCTCACCAGAGATAAATAGCAATCAGCCCCAGCATTTT	CASSPEINSNQPQHF
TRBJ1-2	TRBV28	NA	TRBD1	TGTGCCAGCAGTTCTGGGACAGGCGGCTATGGCTACACCTTC	CASSSGTGGYGYTF
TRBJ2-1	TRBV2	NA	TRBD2	TGTGCCAGCAGGCCGGGACTAGCGGTAAACAATGAGCAGTTCTTC	CASRPGLAVNNEQFF
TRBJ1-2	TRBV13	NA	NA	TGTGCCAGCAGCTCCTACGGGGAGGGAGTGGAAGGCTACACCTTC	CASSSYGEGVEGYTF
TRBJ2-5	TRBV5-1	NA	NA	TGCGCCAGCAGCCCCGACCGAGCTACACAAGAGACCCAGTACTTC	CASSPDRATQETQYF
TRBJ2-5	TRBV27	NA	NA	TGTGCCAGCAAGAAAGGCCCACAAGAGACCCAGTACTTC	CASKKGPQETQYF
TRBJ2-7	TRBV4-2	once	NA	TGTGCCAGCAGCCAAACACAGGCCTACGAGCAGTACTTC	CASSQTQAYEQYF
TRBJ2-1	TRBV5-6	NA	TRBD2	TGTGCCAGCAGCTTTGGGACTAGCGGGCAGTTCTTC	CASSFGTSGQFF
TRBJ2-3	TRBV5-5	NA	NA	TGTGCCAGCAGCTTGTCCGCGCATGTTCGCACAGATACGCAGTATTTT	CASSLSAHVRTDTQYF
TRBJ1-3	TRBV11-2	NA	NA	TGTGCCAGCAGCTCCATACGCGGGATCTCTGGAAACACCATATATTTT	CASSSIRGISGNTIYF
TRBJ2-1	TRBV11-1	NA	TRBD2	TGTGCCAGCAGCGTGCGGGAGGGCCGTCGTCCCGGTGAGCAGTTCTTC	CASSVREGRRPGEQFF
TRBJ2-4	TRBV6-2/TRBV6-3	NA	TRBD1	TGTGCCAGCAGTTATCAGGGACAGGGGGCCAAAAACATTCAGTACTTC	CASSYQGQGAKNIQYF
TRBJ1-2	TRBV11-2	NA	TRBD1	TGTGCCAGCACCTTCGCCCCCAGGGGGGTAAATGGCTACACCTTC	CASTFAPRGVNGYTF
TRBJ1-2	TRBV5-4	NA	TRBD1	TGTGCCAGCAGCTTTGGTACAGGGGATGGCTACACCTTC	CASSFGTGDGYTF
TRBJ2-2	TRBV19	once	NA	TGTGCCAGTAGTATAGTAGTCGGGGAGCTGTTTTTT	CASSIVVGELFF
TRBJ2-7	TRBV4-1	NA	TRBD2	TGCGCCAGCAGCCGGAAAAGCGGGGGAGGCTACGAGCAGTACTTC	CASSRKSGGGYEQYF
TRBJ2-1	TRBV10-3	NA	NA	TGTGCCATCAGTGAGTCAATTGGCAGCTCTGGTGAGCAGTTCTTC	CAISESIGSSGEQFF
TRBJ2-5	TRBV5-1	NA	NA	TGCGCCAGCAGCTTGGGAAGGGGTCAAGAGACCCAGTACTTC	CASSLGRGQETQYF
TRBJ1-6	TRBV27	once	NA	TGTGCCAGCAGTTTCAGGGCTACACCCCTCCACTTT	CASSFRATPLHF
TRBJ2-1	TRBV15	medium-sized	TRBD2	TGTGCCACCAGCAGGGTAGCGGGAATCAATGAGCAGTTCTTC	CATSRVAGINEQFF
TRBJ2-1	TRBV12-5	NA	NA	TGTGCTAGTGGTTTGGTGGATGAGCAGTTCTTC	CASGLVDEQFF